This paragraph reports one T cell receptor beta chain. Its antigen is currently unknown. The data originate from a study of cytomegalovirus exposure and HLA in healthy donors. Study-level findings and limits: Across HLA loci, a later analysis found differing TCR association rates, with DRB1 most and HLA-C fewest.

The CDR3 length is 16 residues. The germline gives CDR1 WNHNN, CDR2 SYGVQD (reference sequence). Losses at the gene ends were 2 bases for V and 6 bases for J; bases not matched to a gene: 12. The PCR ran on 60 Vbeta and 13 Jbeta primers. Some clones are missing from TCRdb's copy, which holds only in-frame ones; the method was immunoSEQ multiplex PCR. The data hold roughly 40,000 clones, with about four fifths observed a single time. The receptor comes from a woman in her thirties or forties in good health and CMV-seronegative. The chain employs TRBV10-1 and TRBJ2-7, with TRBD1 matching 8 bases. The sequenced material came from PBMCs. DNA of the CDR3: TGCGCCAGCAGTGAGGAAGGGCGGACAGGGATAACCGAGCAGTACTTC. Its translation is CASSEEGRTGITEQYF.